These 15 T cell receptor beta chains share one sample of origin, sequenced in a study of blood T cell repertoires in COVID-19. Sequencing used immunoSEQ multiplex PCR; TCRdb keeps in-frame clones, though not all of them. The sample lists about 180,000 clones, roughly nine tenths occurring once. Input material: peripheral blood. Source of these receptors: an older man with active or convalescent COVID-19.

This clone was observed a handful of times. The CDR3 bases are TGTGCCAGCAGTTTACGGGGATGGAACTACGAGCAGTACTTC. This encodes CASSLRGWNYEQYF. The genes are TRBV28 and TRBJ2-7; a possible D gene is TRBD2 (5 bases). The CDR3 runs 14 residues. Germline-derived CDR1 and CDR2 are MDHEN and SYDVKM. V was pared by 2 bases and J by 3 bases, with 11 bases between.

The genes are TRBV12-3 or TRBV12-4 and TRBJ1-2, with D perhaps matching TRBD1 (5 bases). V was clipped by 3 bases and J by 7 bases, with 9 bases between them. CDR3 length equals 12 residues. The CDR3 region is CASSFGGSGYTF. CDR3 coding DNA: TGTGCCAGCAGTTTTGGGGGGTCTGGCTACACCTTC.

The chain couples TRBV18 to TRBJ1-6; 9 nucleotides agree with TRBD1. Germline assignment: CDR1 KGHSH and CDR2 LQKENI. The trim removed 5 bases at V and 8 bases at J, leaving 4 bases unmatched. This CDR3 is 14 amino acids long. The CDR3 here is CASSYRGQDSPLHF. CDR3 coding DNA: TGTGCCAGCTCATACAGGGGGCAAGATTCACCCCTCCACTTT.

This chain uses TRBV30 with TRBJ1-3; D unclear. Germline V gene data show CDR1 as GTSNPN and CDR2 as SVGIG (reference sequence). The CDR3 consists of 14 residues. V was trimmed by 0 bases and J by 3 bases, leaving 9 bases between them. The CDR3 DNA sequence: TGTGCCTGGAGTGTACGGGCGGGTGGAAACACCATATATTTT. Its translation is CAWSVRAGGNTIYF.

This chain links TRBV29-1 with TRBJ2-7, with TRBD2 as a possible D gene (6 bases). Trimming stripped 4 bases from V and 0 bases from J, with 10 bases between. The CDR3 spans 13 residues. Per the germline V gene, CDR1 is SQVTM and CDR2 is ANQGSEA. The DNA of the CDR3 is TGCAGCGTTGCTCGGGGGATCTCCTACGAGCAGTACTTC. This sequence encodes CSVARGISYEQYF.

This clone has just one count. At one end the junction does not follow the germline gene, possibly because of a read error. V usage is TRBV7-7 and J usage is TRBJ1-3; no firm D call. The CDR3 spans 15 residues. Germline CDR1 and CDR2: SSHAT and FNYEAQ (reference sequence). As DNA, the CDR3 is TGTGCTAGCAGCCAAAGCGGAGCCTCTGGAAACACCATATATTTT. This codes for CASSQSGASGNTIYF.

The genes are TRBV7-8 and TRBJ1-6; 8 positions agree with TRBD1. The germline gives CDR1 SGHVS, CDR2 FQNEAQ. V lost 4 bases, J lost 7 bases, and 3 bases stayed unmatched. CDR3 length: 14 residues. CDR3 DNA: TGTGCCAGCAGCTCCGACAGGGGAAATTCACCCCTCCACTTT. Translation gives CASSSDRGNSPLHF.

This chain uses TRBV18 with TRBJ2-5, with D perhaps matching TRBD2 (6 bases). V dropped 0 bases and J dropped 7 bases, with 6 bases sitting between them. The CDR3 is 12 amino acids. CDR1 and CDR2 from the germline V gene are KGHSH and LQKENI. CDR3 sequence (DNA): TGTGCCAGCTCACCACCGGGGGGGACCCAGTACTTC. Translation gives CASSPPGGTQYF.

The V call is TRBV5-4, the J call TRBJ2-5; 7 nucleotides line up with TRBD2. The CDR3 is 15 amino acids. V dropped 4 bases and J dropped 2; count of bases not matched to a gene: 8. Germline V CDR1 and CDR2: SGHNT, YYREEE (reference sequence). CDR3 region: CASSPRTRLQETQYF. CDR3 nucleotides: TGTGCCAGCAGCCCTCGGACTAGGTTGCAAGAGACCCAGTACTTC. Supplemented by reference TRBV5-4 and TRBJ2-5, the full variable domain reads ETGVTQSPTHLIKTRGQQVTLRCSSQSGHNTVSWYQQALGQGPQFIFQYYREEENGRGNFPPRFSGLQFPNYSSELNVNALELDDSALYLCASSPRTRLQETQYFGPGTRLLVL.

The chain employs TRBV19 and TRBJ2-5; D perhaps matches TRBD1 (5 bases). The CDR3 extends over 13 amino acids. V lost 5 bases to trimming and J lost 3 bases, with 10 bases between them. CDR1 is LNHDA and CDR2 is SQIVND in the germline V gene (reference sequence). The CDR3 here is CASSSIGEETQYF. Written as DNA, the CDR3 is TGTGCCAGTAGTTCAATAGGGGAAGAGACCCAGTACTTC.

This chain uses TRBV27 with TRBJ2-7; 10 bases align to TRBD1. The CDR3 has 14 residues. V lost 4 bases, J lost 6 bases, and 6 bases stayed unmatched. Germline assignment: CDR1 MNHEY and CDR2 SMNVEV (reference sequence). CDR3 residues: CASSSWTGGSEQYF. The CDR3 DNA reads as TGTGCCAGCAGTTCCTGGACAGGGGGTAGCGAGCAGTACTTC.

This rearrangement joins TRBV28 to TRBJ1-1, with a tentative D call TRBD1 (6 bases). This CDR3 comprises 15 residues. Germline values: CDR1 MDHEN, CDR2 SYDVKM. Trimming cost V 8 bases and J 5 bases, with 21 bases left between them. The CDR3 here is CASSSGGAGRTEAFF. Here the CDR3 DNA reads TGTGCCAGCTCCTCTGGGGGGGCGGGTCGAACTGAAGCTTTCTTT.

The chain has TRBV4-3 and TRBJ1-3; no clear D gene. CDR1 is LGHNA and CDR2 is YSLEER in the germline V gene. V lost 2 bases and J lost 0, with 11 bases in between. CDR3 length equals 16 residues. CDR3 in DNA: TGCGCCAGCAGCCAACACGGGGTTGTCTCTGGAAACACCATATATTTT. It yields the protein CASSQHGVVSGNTIYF.

CDR3 sequence (DNA): TGCGCCAGCAGCCCAACGCTCCGGTTAAACACTGAAGCTTTCTTT. Protein product: CASSPTLRLNTEAFF. V and J are TRBV4-1 and TRBJ1-1, with D uncertain. Per the germline V gene, CDR1 is MGHRA and CDR2 is YSYEKL. V was cut by 4 bases and J by 2 bases, with 14 bases left in between. This CDR3 has 15 amino acids.

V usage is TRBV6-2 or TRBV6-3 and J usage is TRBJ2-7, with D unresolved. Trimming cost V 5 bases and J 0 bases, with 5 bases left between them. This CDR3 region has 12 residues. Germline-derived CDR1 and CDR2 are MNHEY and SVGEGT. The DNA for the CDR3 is TGTGCCAGCAGTCCCTTCTCCTACGAGCAGTACTTC. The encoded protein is CASSPFSYEQYF.